Shown below are 24 T cell receptor beta chains from a single sample sequenced in a study of T cell repertoires in cytomegalovirus infection. TCRdb processed the reads anew with MiXCR; each CDR3 protein has one entry. The sample contains 150,000 to 200,000 distinct CDR3 sequences, 17% of which appear only once. Sample: CD8+ T cells from PBMCs. Receptors originate from a human donor in good health (CMV status not recorded). Some clones in this sample may be carry-over from other donors' samples.

Only a few counts were recorded for this clonotype. The V call is TRBV7-9, the J call TRBJ1-2; TRBD1 matches 9 bases. V lost 1 base and J lost 2; bases outside the gene matches: 2. Looked up from germline, CDR1 is SEHNR and CDR2 is FQNEAQ (reference sequence). CDR3 length: 15 amino acids. The CDR3 DNA follows: TGTGCCAGCAGCTTAGGGGACAGGGTGAACTATGGCTACACCTTC. Residues: CASSLGDRVNYGYTF.

The V and J genes are TRBV2 and TRBJ1-1; unclear D gene. CDR1 is SNHLY, CDR2 FYNNEI, per germline. The germline V and J ends were trimmed by 0 bases and 7 bases, with 9 bases remaining between them. CDR3 size: 13 residues. The CDR3: CASSEALHNEAFF. CDR3 nucleotide sequence: TGTGCCAGCAGTGAAGCGCTTCATAATGAAGCTTTCTTT.

The chain joins TRBV4-1 to TRBJ1-1; possibly TRBD1 for D (5 bases). This CDR3 spans 13 amino acids. Germline V gene lookup returns CDR1 MGHRA and CDR2 YSYEKL. The V end lost 5 bases, the J end lost 4 bases, and 11 bases lay between the germline ends. CDR3 sequence reads: CASSSVTATEAFF. The CDR3 DNA is TGCGCCAGCAGCTCGGTGACAGCCACTGAAGCTTTCTTT.

This chain uses TRBV6-2 or TRBV6-3 with TRBJ2-7, with 8 bases lining up with TRBD2. V lost 6 bases and J lost 0; bases outside the gene matches: 7. The germline CDR1 and CDR2 sequences are MNHEY and SVGEGT. This CDR3 is 15 amino acids long. Here the CDR3 DNA reads TGTGCCAGCAGAGACAAGCGGGGGAGCTCCTACGAGCAGTACTTC. This sequence encodes CASRDKRGSSYEQYF.

The chain carries TRBV6-5 and TRBJ1-2; D uncertain. Trimming cost V 0 bases and J 8 bases, with 16 bases left between them. CDR1 and CDR2 (germline): MNHEY, SVGAGI. This CDR3 is built from 15 residues. The CDR3 region has the DNA TGTGCCAGCAGTTACTCGTCGGCGAGTAAAAGGGGCTACACCTTC. Translation: CASSYSSASKRGYTF.

There are a few counts of this clonotype. The chain uses TRBV6-2 or TRBV6-3 and TRBJ1-1; D perhaps matches TRBD1 (5 bases). This CDR3 is 14 amino acids long. CDR1 is MNHEY and CDR2 is SVGEGT in the germline V gene. V was pared by 5 bases and J by 1 base, with 11 bases between. Here the CDR3 DNA reads TGTGCCAGCAGTCAACAGGAAAGGAACACTGAAGCTTTCTTT. Amino acid sequence: CASSQQERNTEAFF.

The V call is TRBV7-9, the J call TRBJ2-7, with D possibly TRBD1 on 5 matching bases. This CDR3 contains 15 residues. Germline lookup yields CDR1 SEHNR and CDR2 FQNEAQ (reference sequence). V was cut by 5 bases and J by 5 bases, with 19 bases left in between. CDR3 bases: TGTGCCAGCAGCCTTCCTGGGCCAGGGAACCACGAGCAGTACTTC. Translation gives CASSLPGPGNHEQYF. The full variable domain, completed using reference TRBV7-9 and TRBJ2-7, is DTGVSQNPRHKITKRGQNVTFRCDPISEHNRLYWYRQTLGQGPEFLTYFQNEAQLEKSRLLSDRFSAERPKGSFSTLEIQRTEQGDSAMYLCASSLPGPGNHEQYFGPGTRLTVT.

This clonotype was counted only a few times. The J gene is TRBJ2-7, the V gene TRBV12-3 or TRBV12-4; 7 nucleotides match TRBD1. This CDR3 spans 17 amino acids. V lost 5 bases and J lost 2; bases outside the gene matches: 15. CDR3 region: CASSPWGRGPITYEQYF. CDR3 bases: TGTGCCAGCAGTCCCTGGGGTAGGGGGCCTATCACCTACGAGCAGTACTTC.

CDR3 sequence reads: CASSYSRQWSSYEQYF. For the CDR3, the DNA is TGTGCCAGCAGTTACTCTCGACAGTGGAGCTCCTACGAGCAGTACTTC. This rearrangement joins TRBV6-2 or TRBV6-3 to TRBJ2-7, with D perhaps matching TRBD1 (5 bases). V was pared by 0 bases and J by 0 bases, with 12 bases between. This CDR3 is built from 16 residues. Looked up from germline, CDR1 is MNHEY and CDR2 is SVGEGT.

V gene TRBV6-2 or TRBV6-3 combines with J gene TRBJ2-3; a weak D match, TRBD1 (8 bases). The CDR3 sequence is 18 residues long. With 2 bases removed from V and 2 bases from J, the gap between germline ends came to 20 bases. Germline-derived CDR1 and CDR2 are MNHEY and SVGEGT. As DNA, the CDR3 is TGTGCCAGCAGTTACCATCGACAGGGGAGGGGGCACACAGATACGCAGTATTTT. Translation: CASSYHRQGRGHTDTQYF.

This sequence joins TRBV19 and TRBJ2-1; maybe TRBD2 (6 bases). This CDR3 spans 14 amino acids. Germline V gene sequence: CDR1 LNHDA, CDR2 SQIVND (reference sequence). Trimming cost V 4 bases and J 5 bases, with 12 bases left between them. The CDR3: CASSTDRENNEQFF. The DNA of the CDR3 is TGTGCCAGTAGTACCGACCGGGAGAACAATGAGCAGTTCTTC. The variable domain in full, with the rest retrieved from reference TRBV19 and TRBJ2-1, is DGGITQSPKYLFRKEGQNVTLSCEQNLNHDAMYWYRQDPGQGLRLIYYSQIVNDFQKGDIAEGYSVSREKKESFPLTVTSAQKNPTAFYLCASSTDRENNEQFFGPGTRLTVL.

This clonotype was observed at least ten times. The chain joins TRBV20-1 to TRBJ1-3; D call uncertain. The germline V gene encodes CDR1 DFQATT and CDR2 SNEGSKA (reference sequence). Trimming shortened V by 6 bases and J by 11 bases, and 14 bases separated the two germline ends. The CDR3 length is 11 residues. The CDR3 sequence: CSARTAEAIYF. The DNA of the CDR3 is TGCAGTGCGAGAACAGCTGAGGCCATATATTTT.

This clonotype occurred a few times. This chain connects TRBV29-1 to TRBJ2-3, with 8 nucleotides matching TRBD2. In germline, CDR1 is SQVTM, CDR2 ANQGSEA. The J segment lost 2 bases and the V segment lost 0 bases, leaving 4 bases of the junction unmatched. This CDR3 comprises 15 residues. The CDR3 loop reads CSVEDRGGITDTQYF. CDR3 coding DNA: TGCAGCGTTGAAGACCGCGGGGGGATCACAGATACGCAGTATTTT.

J is TRBJ2-1 and V is TRBV7-9; a weak D match, TRBD1 (5 bases). V shed 2 bases and J shed 9 bases, with 14 bases lying between them. CDR1 and CDR2 from the germline V gene are SEHNR and FQNEAQ (reference sequence). CDR3 length: 14 amino acids. This CDR3 is CASSLSTGYGEQFF. CDR3 coding DNA: TGTGCCAGCAGCTTATCTACAGGATATGGTGAGCAGTTCTTC.

The chain recombines TRBV13 with TRBJ2-5; D may match TRBD1 or TRBD2 (5 bases each). Germline assignment: CDR1 PRHDT and CDR2 FYEKMQ (reference sequence). The CDR3 is 15 amino acids. Trimming shortened V by 2 bases and J by 2 bases, and 12 bases separated the two germline ends. The DNA of the CDR3 is TGTGCCAGCAGCTTACGAGGGGAAGGGCAAGAGACCCAGTACTTC. It encodes CASSLRGEGQETQYF.

This clonotype turned up a few times. The chain joins TRBV11-2 to TRBJ2-5; D possibly corresponds to TRBD2 (6 bases). With 4 bases removed from V and 4 bases from J, the gap between germline ends came to 19 bases. Germline V CDR1 and CDR2: SGHAT, FQNNGV. The length of the CDR3 is 16 residues. The CDR3 sequence: CASSSKRRGKSETQYF. In DNA, the CDR3 is TGTGCCAGCAGCTCAAAGCGGCGGGGCAAGTCAGAGACCCAGTACTTC.

The chain carries TRBV9 and TRBJ2-1; 7 bases are shared with TRBD2. In germline, CDR1 is SGDLS, CDR2 YYNGEE. This CDR3 has 15 residues. J lost 4 bases, V lost 2 bases, and 6 bases had no gene match. CDR3 protein: CASSVDGGNYNEQFF. CDR3 coding DNA: TGTGCCAGCAGCGTCGACGGGGGGAATTACAATGAGCAGTTCTTC.

The CDR3 reads CASSLRTAPGELFF. CDR3 in DNA: TGCGCCAGCAGCCTACGGACAGCCCCCGGGGAGCTGTTTTTT. The chain couples TRBV4-1 to TRBJ2-2; D is possibly TRBD1 (6 bases). The CDR3 totals 14 residues. V was clipped by 4 bases and J by 6 bases, with 12 bases between them. Germline V CDR1 and CDR2: MGHRA, YSYEKL.

The CDR3 here is CSARDPVDSYNEQFF. In nucleotides, the CDR3 is TGCAGTGCTAGAGATCCGGTGGACTCCTACAATGAGCAGTTCTTC. The chain couples TRBV20-1 to TRBJ2-1; D remains ambiguous. This CDR3 region has 15 residues. Germline V CDR1 and CDR2: DFQATT, SNEGSKA (reference sequence). V lost 0 bases, J lost 0 bases, and 9 bases lay in between.

The CDR3 sequence: CASSETDTQYF. The CDR3 DNA sequence: TGTGCCAGCAGCGAGACAGATACGCAGTATTTT. This rearrangement joins TRBV11-3 to TRBJ2-3; D is unclear. Trimming removed 5 bases from V and 3 bases from J, with 3 bases in between. Per germline, CDR1 SGHNT and CDR2 YENEEA. CDR3 length equals 11 residues. Supplemented by reference TRBV11-3 and TRBJ2-3, the full variable domain reads EAGVVQSPRYKIIEKKQPVAFWCNPISGHNTLYWYLQNLGQGPELLIRYENEEAVDDSQLPKDRFSAERLKGVDSTLKIQPAELGDSAVYLCASSETDTQYFGPGTRLTVL.

The rearrangement uses TRBV11-2 and TRBJ2-3; 8 bases agree with TRBD2. V was clipped by 4 bases and J by 0 bases; unmatched bases: 6. CDR1 is SGHAT and CDR2 is FQNNGV in the germline V gene. There are 16 residues in the CDR3. The CDR3 bases are TGTGCCAGCAGCTCGGAGATAGCGGGGAGCACAGATACGCAGTATTTT. Translating it yields CASSSEIAGSTDTQYF.

As to this clonotype: A read error may account for a junction end that differs from germline. This chain joins TRBV6-2 or TRBV6-3 and TRBJ1-2; 7 bases map to TRBD1. The germline gives CDR1 MNHEY, CDR2 SVGEGT. The CDR3 runs to 12 residues. The CDR3 nucleotides read TGTGCCAGCAGTTACTCGGGACAGCCTGACGCCTTC. Protein sequence: CASSYSGQPDAF.

The rearrangement uses TRBV6-2 or TRBV6-3 and TRBJ2-3; 9 positions agree with TRBD2. V shed 6 bases, J shed 4 bases, and the junction held 14 bases outside the gene matches. This CDR3 spans 17 amino acids. The germline CDR1 and CDR2 sequences are MNHEY and SVGEGT. The CDR3 loop is CASSHRFSGGMADTQYF. CDR3 sequence (DNA): TGTGCCAGCAGCCATCGCTTTAGCGGGGGTATGGCAGATACGCAGTATTTT.

This clonotype was counted between two and nine times. This chain joins TRBV20-1 and TRBJ1-4, with D possibly matching TRBD1 (5 bases). CDR3 length: 16 residues. The ends were cut back, 5 bases at V and 0 bases at J, with 16 bases in the middle. CDR1 and CDR2 from the germline V gene are DFQATT and SNEGSKA (reference sequence). This CDR3 reads CSARDLWFATNEKLFF. The DNA of the CDR3 is TGCAGTGCTCGGGACTTATGGTTCGCAACTAATGAAAAACTGTTTTTT.